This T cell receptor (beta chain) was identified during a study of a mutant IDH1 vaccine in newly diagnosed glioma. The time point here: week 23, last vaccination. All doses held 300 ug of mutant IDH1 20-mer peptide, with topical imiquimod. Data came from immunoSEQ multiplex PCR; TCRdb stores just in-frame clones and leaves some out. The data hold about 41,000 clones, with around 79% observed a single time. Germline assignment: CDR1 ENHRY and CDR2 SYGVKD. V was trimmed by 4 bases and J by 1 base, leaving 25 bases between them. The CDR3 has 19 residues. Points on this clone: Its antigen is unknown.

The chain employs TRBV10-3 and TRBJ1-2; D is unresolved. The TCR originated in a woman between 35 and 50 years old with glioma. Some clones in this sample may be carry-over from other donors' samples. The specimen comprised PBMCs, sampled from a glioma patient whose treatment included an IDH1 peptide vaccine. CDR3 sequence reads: CAISAPLRRAYLLNYGYTF. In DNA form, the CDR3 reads TGTGCCATCAGTGCGCCCCTTCGCCGGGCCTACCTCCTTAACTATGGCTACACCTTC.